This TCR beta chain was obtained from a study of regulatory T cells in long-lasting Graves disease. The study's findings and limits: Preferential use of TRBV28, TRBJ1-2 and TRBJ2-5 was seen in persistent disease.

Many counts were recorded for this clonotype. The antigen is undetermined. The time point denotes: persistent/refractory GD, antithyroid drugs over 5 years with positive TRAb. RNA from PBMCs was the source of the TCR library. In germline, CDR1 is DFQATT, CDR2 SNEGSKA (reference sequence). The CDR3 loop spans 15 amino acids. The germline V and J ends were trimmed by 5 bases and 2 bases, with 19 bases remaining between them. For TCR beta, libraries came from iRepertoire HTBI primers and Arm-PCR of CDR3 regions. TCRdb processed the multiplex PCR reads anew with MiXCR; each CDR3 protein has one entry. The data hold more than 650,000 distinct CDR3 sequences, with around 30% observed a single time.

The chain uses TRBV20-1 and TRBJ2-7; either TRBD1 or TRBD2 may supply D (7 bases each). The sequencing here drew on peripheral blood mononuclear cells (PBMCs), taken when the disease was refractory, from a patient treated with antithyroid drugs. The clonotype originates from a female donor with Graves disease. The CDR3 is CSARQTGEGTYEQYF. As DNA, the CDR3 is TGCAGTGCTCGGCAAACAGGGGAGGGGACCTACGAGCAGTACTTC.